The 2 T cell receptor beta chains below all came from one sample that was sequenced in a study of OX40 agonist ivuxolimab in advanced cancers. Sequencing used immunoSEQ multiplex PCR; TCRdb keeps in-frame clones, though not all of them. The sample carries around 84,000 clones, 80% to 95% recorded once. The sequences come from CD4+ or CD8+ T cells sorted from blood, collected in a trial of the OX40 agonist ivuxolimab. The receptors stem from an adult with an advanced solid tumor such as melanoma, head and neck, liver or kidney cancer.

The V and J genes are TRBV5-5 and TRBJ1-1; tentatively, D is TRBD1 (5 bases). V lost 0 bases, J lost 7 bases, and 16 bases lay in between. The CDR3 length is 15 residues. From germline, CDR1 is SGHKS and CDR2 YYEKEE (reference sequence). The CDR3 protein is CASSLEVRESGEAFF. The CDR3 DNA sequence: TGTGCCAGCAGCTTGGAGGTCAGGGAGAGCGGTGAAGCTTTCTTT. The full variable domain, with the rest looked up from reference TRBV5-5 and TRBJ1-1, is DAGVTQSPTHLIKTRGQQVTLRCSPISGHKSVSWYQQVLGQGPQFIFQYYEKEERGRGNFPDRFSARQFPNYSSELNVNALLLGDSALYLCASSLEVRESGEAFFGQGTRLTVV.

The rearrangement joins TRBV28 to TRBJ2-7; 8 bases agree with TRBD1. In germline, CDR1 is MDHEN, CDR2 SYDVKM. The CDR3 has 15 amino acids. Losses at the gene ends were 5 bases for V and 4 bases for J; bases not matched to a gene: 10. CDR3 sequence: CASSPAGTGVYEQYF. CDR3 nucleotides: TGTGCCAGCAGTCCGGCCGGGACAGGTGTATACGAGCAGTACTTC.